This T cell receptor beta chain appears in the sequencing data of a study of OX40 agonist ivuxolimab in advanced cancers. Background on the study: The patients received agonistic anti-OX40 (CD134) antibody ivuxolimab. Study-level findings and limits: The authors also found low normalized T-cell clonal expansion in some nonresponders. CD4+ and CD8+ T cells in blood underwent clonal expansion by week 6 at 0.1 to 3.0 mg/kg. More expanded clones were found, on average, in CD8+ than in CD4+ T cells.

Generated by immunoSEQ multiplex PCR, the TCRdb table keeps only in-frame clones and is missing some. Here the sample spans tens of thousands of clones, about 87% being singletons. Germline values: CDR1 SGHTA, CDR2 FQGNSA. CDR3 length: 14 residues. V lost 5 bases and J lost 0, with 10 bases in between. Note on this clone: Its target is not known.

Sequenced here: CD4+ or CD8+ T cells sorted from blood, sampled in a trial of the OX40 agonist ivuxolimab. This receptor was taken from an adult with an advanced solid tumor such as melanoma, head and neck, liver or kidney cancer. The rearrangement joins TRBV7-2 to TRBJ2-5, with D maybe TRBD2 (5 bases). Here the CDR3 reads CASSPRRDQETQYF. In nucleotides, the CDR3 is TGTGCCAGCAGCCCCAGGCGGGACCAAGAGACCCAGTACTTC.